The sequence of this TCR beta chain was determined in a study of blood T cell repertoires in COVID-19. For the study at large: There were acute and convalescent COVID-19 samples, and they came from the United States, Italy and Spain. PBMCs, B-cell-depleted T cells, or T cells were the source of the cDNA or gDNA that made up the material.

This clone was counted a single time. J was trimmed by 6 bases and V by 8 bases; bases with no gene match: 5. CDR1 is SNHLY and CDR2 is FYNNEI in the germline V gene. This CDR3 is 12 amino acids long. In the original workflow: Estimation of nucleated cell counts was performed using reference gene primer amplification. Data came from immunoSEQ multiplex PCR; TCRdb stores just in-frame clones and leaves some out. The V and J calls and the clone size are those of that table, but D and trimming were determined from the DNA. There are about 200,000 clones in the sample; around nine tenths occur only once, and 1.5% to 2% lies in the top ten.

Sequenced: peripheral blood. This chain links TRBV2 with TRBJ1-2; 8 nucleotides agree with TRBD1. The TCR originated in a man aged 18 to 30 with active or convalescent COVID-19. This chain's CDR3 is CASPGTGNGYTF. Written as DNA, the CDR3 is TGTGCCAGCCCGGGGACAGGAAATGGCTACACCTTC.